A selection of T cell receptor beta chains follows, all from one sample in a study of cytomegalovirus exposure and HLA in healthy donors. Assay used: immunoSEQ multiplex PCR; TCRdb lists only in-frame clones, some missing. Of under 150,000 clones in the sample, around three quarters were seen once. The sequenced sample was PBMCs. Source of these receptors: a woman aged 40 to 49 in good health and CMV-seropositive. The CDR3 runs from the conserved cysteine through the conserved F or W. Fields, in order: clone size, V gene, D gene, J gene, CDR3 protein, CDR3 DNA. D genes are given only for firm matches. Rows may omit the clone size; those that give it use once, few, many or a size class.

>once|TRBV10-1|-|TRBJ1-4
CASSEGQRGEKLFF
TGCGCCAGCAGTGAGGGACAGAGAGGGGAAAAACTGTTTTTT
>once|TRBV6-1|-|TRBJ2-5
CASSRDFQETQYF
TGTGCCAGCAGTCGGGACTTCCAAGAGACCCAGTACTTC
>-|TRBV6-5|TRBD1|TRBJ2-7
CASRQGTFYEQYF
TGTGCCTCCCGACAGGGTACTTTCTACGAGCAGTACTTC
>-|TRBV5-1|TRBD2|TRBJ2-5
CASSLAGGQETQYF
TGCGCCAGCAGCTTAGCGGGAGGGCAAGAGACCCAGTACTTC
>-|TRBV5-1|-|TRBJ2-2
CASRFRVTGELFF
TGCGCCAGCAGATTCAGGGTTACCGGGGAGCTGTTTTTT
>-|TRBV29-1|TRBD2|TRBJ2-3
CSTTSAADTQYF
TGCAGCACGACTAGCGCCGCAGATACGCAGTATTTT
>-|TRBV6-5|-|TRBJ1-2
CASSTAGYGYTF
TGTGCCAGCTCAACAGCTGGCTATGGCTACACCTTC
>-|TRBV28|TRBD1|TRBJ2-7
CASSLLTGVYEQYF
TGTGCCAGCAGTTTATTAACAGGGGTTTACGAGCAGTACTTC
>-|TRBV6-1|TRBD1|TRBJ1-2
CASTWQGTGNYGYTF
TGTGCCAGCACCTGGCAAGGGACAGGGAACTATGGCTACACCTTC
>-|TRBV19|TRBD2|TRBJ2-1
CASSPWTSGRRNEQFF
TGTGCCAGTAGTCCGTGGACTAGCGGGAGGAGGAATGAGCAGTTCTTC
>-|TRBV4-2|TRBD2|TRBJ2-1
CASSQDPGTSGRNEQFF
TGTGCCAGCAGCCAAGATCCCGGGACTAGCGGGAGAAATGAGCAGTTCTTC
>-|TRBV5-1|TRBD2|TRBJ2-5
CASSPGGLAGGFQETQYF
TGCGCCAGCAGCCCGGGGGGACTAGCGGGAGGGTTCCAAGAGACCCAGTACTTC
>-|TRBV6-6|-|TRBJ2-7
CASSYRGYYEQYF
TGTGCCAGCAGTTATCGGGGGTATTACGAGCAGTACTTC
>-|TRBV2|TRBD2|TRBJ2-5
CASSVLAGVQETQYF
TGTGCCAGCAGTGTGCTAGCGGGTGTACAAGAGACCCAGTACTTC
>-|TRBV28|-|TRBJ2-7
CASSFHGGRYEQYF
TGTGCCAGCAGTTTCCACGGAGGACGCTACGAGCAGTACTTC
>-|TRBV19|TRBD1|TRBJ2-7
CASSPGTGVYEQYF
TGTGCCAGTAGTCCAGGGACAGGGGTTTACGAGCAGTACTTC
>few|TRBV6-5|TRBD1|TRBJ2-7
CAIEPGETGGQYF
TGTGCCATTGAGCCCGGGGAAACAGGGGGGCAGTACTTC
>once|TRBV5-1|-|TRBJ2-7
CASSVRDTTYEQYF
TGCGCCAGCAGCGTCCGGGACACCACCTACGAGCAGTACTTC
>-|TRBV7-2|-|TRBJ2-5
CASSLVWASRETQYF
TGTGCCAGCAGCTTAGTTTGGGCTAGCCGAGAGACCCAGTACTTC
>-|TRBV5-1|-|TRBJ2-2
CASSPLEVTGELFF
TGCGCCAGCAGCCCCCTAGAAGTCACCGGGGAGCTGTTTTTT
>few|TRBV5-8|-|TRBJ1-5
CASSLQGVNQPQHF
TGTGCCAGCAGCCTACAGGGAGTAAATCAGCCCCAGCATTTT
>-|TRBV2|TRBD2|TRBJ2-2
CASSETGGANTGELFF
TGTGCCAGCAGTGAGACGGGAGGGGCGAACACCGGGGAGCTGTTTTTT
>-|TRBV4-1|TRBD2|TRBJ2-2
CASSVPGLGATGELFF
TGCGCCAGCAGCGTTCCGGGACTAGGGGCTACCGGGGAGCTGTTTTTT
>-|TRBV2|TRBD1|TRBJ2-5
CASSRDRGETQYF
TGTGCCAGCAGTAGGGACAGGGGAGAGACCCAGTACTTC
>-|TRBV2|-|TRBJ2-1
CATTTGRVVNEQFF
TGTGCCACCACGACAGGCAGGGTAGTCAATGAGCAGTTCTTC
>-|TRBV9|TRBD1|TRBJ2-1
CASSRDRGYNEQFF
TGTGCCAGCAGCCGGGACAGGGGGTACAATGAGCAGTTCTTC
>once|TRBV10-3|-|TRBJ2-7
CATRLSGVAYEQYF
TGTGCCACCAGGTTGTCAGGGGTGGCCTACGAGCAGTACTTC
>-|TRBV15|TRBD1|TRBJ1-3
CATSRGQGAENTIYF
TGTGCCACCAGCAGAGGACAGGGGGCAGAAAACACCATATATTTT
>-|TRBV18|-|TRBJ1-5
CASSLGRDSNQPQHF
TGTGCCAGCTCCCTAGGGAGAGACAGCAATCAGCCCCAGCATTTT
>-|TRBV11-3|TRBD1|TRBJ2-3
CASSLAQSGTGGTDTQYF
TGTGCCAGCAGCTTAGCTCAGTCCGGGACAGGGGGCACAGATACGCAGTATTTT
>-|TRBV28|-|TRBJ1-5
CASTKGGVNQPQHF
TGTGCCAGCACCAAGGGAGGGGTTAATCAGCCCCAGCATTTT
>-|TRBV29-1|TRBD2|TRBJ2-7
CSAGLTTSAIEQYF
TGCAGCGCGGGACTCACGACTAGCGCGATCGAGCAGTACTTC
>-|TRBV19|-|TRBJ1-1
CASSASGGEGTEAFF
TGTGCCAGTAGCGCAAGCGGGGGCGAGGGCACTGAAGCTTTCTTT
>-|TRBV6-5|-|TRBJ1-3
CASSSGGNTIYF
TGTGCCAGCAGTTCAGGGGGAAACACCATATATTTT
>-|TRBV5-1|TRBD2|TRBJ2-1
CASSFALAGYNEQFF
TGCGCCAGCAGCTTTGCCCTAGCGGGGTACAATGAGCAGTTCTTC
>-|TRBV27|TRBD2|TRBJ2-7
CASRSREGFYEQYF
TGTGCCAGCCGGAGTAGGGAGGGATTTTACGAGCAGTACTTC
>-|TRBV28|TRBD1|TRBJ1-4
CASSLDRGREKLFF
TGTGCCAGCAGCCTGGACAGGGGCCGTGAAAAACTGTTTTTT
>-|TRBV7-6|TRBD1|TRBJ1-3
CASSLQQGTGNTIYF
TGTGCCAGCAGCTTACAACAGGGGACTGGAAACACCATATATTTT
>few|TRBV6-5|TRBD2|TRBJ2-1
CASSFREGLNEQFF
TGTGCCAGCAGCTTCCGGGAGGGCCTAAATGAGCAGTTCTTC
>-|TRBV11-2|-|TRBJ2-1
CASSNPQGSDEQFF
TGTGCCAGCAGCAACCCACAGGGCTCGGATGAGCAGTTCTTC
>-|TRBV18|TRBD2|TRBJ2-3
CASSYGRPGSTDTQYF
TGTGCCAGCTCTTACGGGAGGCCGGGGAGCACAGATACGCAGTATTTT
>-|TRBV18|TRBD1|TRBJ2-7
CASSPISLGTGDTYSYEQYF
TGTGCCAGCTCACCGATATCATTAGGGACAGGCGATACTTACTCCTACGAGCAGTACTTC
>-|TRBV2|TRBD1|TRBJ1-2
CASTRQGRNGYTF
TGTGCCAGCACCAGACAGGGGAGGAATGGCTACACCTTC
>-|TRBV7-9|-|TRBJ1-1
CASSRPPGNTEAFF
TGTGCCAGCAGTAGACCCCCGGGGAACACTGAAGCTTTCTTT
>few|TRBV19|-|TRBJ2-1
CASSIFPLANEQFF
TGTGCCAGTAGTATATTCCCGTTGGCCAATGAGCAGTTCTTC
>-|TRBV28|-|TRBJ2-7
CASIGQGTYYEQYF
TGTGCCAGCATCGGGCAAGGGACTTACTACGAGCAGTACTTC
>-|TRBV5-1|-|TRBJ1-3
CASSSSSSGNTIYF
TGCGCCAGCAGCTCAAGCTCCTCTGGAAACACCATATATTTT
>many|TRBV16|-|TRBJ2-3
CASSQSSRQVADTQYF
TGTGCCAGCAGCCAATCGTCACGCCAGGTCGCAGATACGCAGTATTTT
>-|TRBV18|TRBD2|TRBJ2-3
CASSPATSGRGTDTQYF
TGTGCCAGCTCACCAGCAACTAGCGGGAGGGGCACAGATACGCAGTATTTT
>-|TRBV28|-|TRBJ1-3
CASSFVGDSGNTIYF
TGTGCCAGCAGTTTTGTAGGGGATTCTGGAAACACCATATATTTT